Following are 21 T cell receptor beta chains from one sample sequenced in a study of cytomegalovirus exposure and HLA in healthy donors. PCR employed 60 Vbeta and 13 Jbeta primers. Profiled with immunoSEQ multiplex PCR; TCRdb holds only in-frame clones, not every one. The sample records approximately 170,000 clones, about 77% being singletons. The sample consisted of PBMCs. These receptors all come from a man aged 18 to 29 in good health and CMV-seropositive.

The genes are TRBV6-5 and TRBJ1-1, with a possible D match to TRBD1 (5 bases). The CDR3 has 13 residues. The ends were cut back, 3 bases at V and 3 bases at J, with 8 bases in the middle. The germline gives CDR1 MNHEY, CDR2 SVGAGI. The CDR3 DNA is TGTGCCAGCAGTTATATACAGGACACTGAAGCTTTCTTT. It specifies CASSYIQDTEAFF.

The chain has TRBV14 and TRBJ1-2; TRBD1 might be the D (5 bases). From germline, CDR1 is SGHDN and CDR2 FVKESK. The CDR3 consists of 13 residues. V dropped 2 bases and J dropped 7 bases, with 11 bases sitting between them. The CDR3 DNA is TGTGCCAGCAGCCAAAGGGGCTTGAGTGGCTACACCTTC. Encoded protein: CASSQRGLSGYTF.

The chain recombines TRBV6-1 with TRBJ1-5; TRBD1 agrees at 8 bases. The CDR3 covers 13 residues. Per the germline V gene, CDR1 is MNHNS and CDR2 is SASEGT. Trimming removed 11 bases from V and 3 bases from J; junction bases left unmatched: 6. The CDR3 here is CAAGTGSNQPQHF. The CDR3 DNA reads as TGTGCCGCGGGGACAGGTTCCAATCAGCCCCAGCATTTT.

This clone appeared a few times. The chain couples TRBV19 to TRBJ2-4; 9 positions match TRBD1. CDR1 is LNHDA, CDR2 SQIVND, per germline (reference sequence). V lost 8 bases to trimming and J lost 1 base; unmatched junction nucleotides: 9. This CDR3 region has 16 residues. CDR3 region: CASRDRVRSAKNIQYF. DNA for the CDR3: TGTGCCAGTCGGGACAGGGTCCGTTCGGCCAAAAACATTCAGTACTTC. Drawing the rest from reference TRBV19 and TRBJ2-4, the complete variable domain is DGGITQSPKYLFRKEGQNVTLSCEQNLNHDAMYWYRQDPGQGLRLIYYSQIVNDFQKGDIAEGYSVSREKKESFPLTVTSAQKNPTAFYLCASRDRVRSAKNIQYFGAGTRLSVL.

This chain connects TRBV5-1 to TRBJ2-7; 11 positions agree with TRBD2. Germline-derived CDR1 and CDR2 are SGHRS and YFSETQ. The V gene end was trimmed by 2 bases and the J gene end by 0 bases; junction bases not matched to a gene: 7. The length of the CDR3 is 17 residues. The CDR3 coding sequence is TGCGCCAGCAGCTTAGGGACTAGCGGATCAAACTCCTACGAGCAGTACTTC. Amino acids: CASSLGTSGSNSYEQYF.

The J gene is TRBJ2-3, the V gene TRBV4-3, with D tentatively TRBD2 (6 bases). This CDR3 region has 13 residues. The V gene's germline CDR1 is LGHNA and CDR2 YSLEER. V was pared by 0 bases and J by 11 bases, with 12 bases between. The CDR3 spells CASSQDVGGRQYF. CDR3 sequence (DNA): TGCGCCAGCAGCCAAGATGTGGGGGGTCGGCAGTATTTT.

The gene calls are TRBV5-1 and TRBJ1-4; the D gene is possibly TRBD1 (6 bases). V was trimmed by 4 bases and J by 0 bases, leaving 7 bases between them. Looked up from germline, CDR1 is SGHRS and CDR2 is YFSETQ. The CDR3 covers 14 residues. For the CDR3, the DNA is TGCGCCAGCAGCGGACAGCCAACTAATGAAAAACTGTTTTTT. Its translation: CASSGQPTNEKLFF. The full variable domain, with the rest looked up from reference TRBV5-1 and TRBJ1-4, is KAGVTQTPRYLIKTRGQQVTLSCSPISGHRSVSWYQQTPGQGLQFLFEYFSETQRNKGNFPGRFSGRQFSNSRSEMNVSTLELGDSALYLCASSGQPTNEKLFFGSGTQLSVL.

This chain joins TRBV5-5 and TRBJ2-4; 8 bases are shared with TRBD1. The junction had 0 bases not matched to a gene; V was cut back by 0 bases and J by 1 base. Looked up from germline, CDR1 is SGHKS and CDR2 is YYEKEE (reference sequence). The CDR3 totals 15 residues. CDR3 protein: CASSLAGGAKNIQYF. In nucleotides, the CDR3 is TGTGCCAGCAGCTTGGCAGGGGGCGCCAAAAACATTCAGTACTTC.

The rearrangement links TRBV5-1 to TRBJ1-3; no firm D call. Trimming removed 5 bases from V and 0 bases from J, with 12 bases in between. The CDR3 is 15 residues long. The germline gives CDR1 SGHRS, CDR2 YFSETQ. DNA for the CDR3: TGCGCCAGCAGGTTTGAGGCTGCCTCTGGAAACACCATATATTTT. Encoded protein: CASRFEAASGNTIYF.

This clone occurred a few times. The chain links TRBV19 to TRBJ1-5; D remains unclear. The germline CDR1 and CDR2 sequences are LNHDA and SQIVND (reference sequence). Trimming removed 6 bases from V and 5 bases from J, with 8 bases in between. This CDR3 spans 12 amino acids. CDR3 protein: CASRGTDQPQHF. The CDR3 nucleotides read TGTGCCAGTAGGGGCACTGATCAGCCCCAGCATTTT.

On this clone itself: The germline gene is not matched at one end of the junction; a read error may be the cause. The genes are TRBV7-9 and TRBJ2-3; 10 bases align to TRBD2. CDR1 and CDR2 from the germline V gene are SEHNR and FQNEAQ (reference sequence). The CDR3 is 15 residues long. The CDR3 bases are TGTGCCAGCAGCGACTCTAGCGGGAGCACAGATGCGCAGTATTTT. It translates to CASSDSSGSTDAQYF.

This clone was detected once. The chain has TRBV5-5 and TRBJ2-5; D not resolved. With the DNA end fitting TRBJ2-7 better, the J assignment may be wrong. The CDR3 length is 15 residues. Germline V gives CDR1 SGHKS, CDR2 YYEKEE (reference sequence). CDR3 DNA: TGTGCCAGCAGCTTCCCTGCGGATGCAGCCTCCGAGCAGTACTTC. Its translation is CASSFPADAASEQYF.

This clone came up once. This chain links TRBV4-1 with TRBJ1-4, with TRBD1 matching over 7 bases. The CDR3 runs 18 residues. J gave up 5 bases and V 4 bases, and 16 bases lay outside the gene matches. Germline CDR1 is MGHRA and CDR2 is YSYEKL. The CDR3 reads CASSRIPRGGQRNEKLFF. The DNA for the CDR3 is TGCGCCAGCAGCCGCATCCCCCGGGGGGGACAGAGAAATGAAAAACTGTTTTTT.

The chain combines TRBV4-3 with TRBJ2-7; TRBD2 matches 9 bases. CDR3 size: 16 residues. Losses at the gene ends were 1 base for V and 5 bases for J; bases not matched to a gene: 9. Germline assignment: CDR1 LGHNA and CDR2 YSLEER. CDR3 sequence (DNA): TGCGCCAGCAGCCAAGGGACAGGCGGGAGGGGCCACGAGCAGTACTTC. Its translation is CASSQGTGGRGHEQYF.

This sequence joins TRBV7-9 and TRBJ2-7; D possibly corresponds to TRBD2 (7 bases). Trimming removed 1 base from V and 5 bases from J, with 15 bases in between. The CDR3 length is 15 residues. Germline assignment: CDR1 SEHNR and CDR2 FQNEAQ (reference sequence). The CDR3 region has the DNA TGTGCCAGCAGCTTAGGGAGGGGGGGCTGGAACGAGCAGTACTTC. It specifies CASSLGRGGWNEQYF.

The chain uses TRBV9 and TRBJ1-2, with 7 nucleotides matching TRBD1. V shed 3 bases and J 6 bases; nucleotides not matched to a gene: 11. The CDR3 length is 15 residues. CDR1 is SGDLS and CDR2 is YYNGEE in the germline V gene. CDR3 bases: TGTGCCAGCAGCGAGGGACAGACCCCTTCTGATGGCTACACCTTC. It encodes CASSEGQTPSDGYTF.

V gene TRBV5-6 combines with J gene TRBJ2-7; D unresolved. From germline, CDR1 is SGHDT and CDR2 YYEEEE. V was shortened by 5 bases and J by 3 bases, with 15 bases between the two germline ends. The CDR3 extends over 14 amino acids. CDR3 loop: CASSTRPGFYEQYF. CDR3 sequence (DNA): TGTGCCAGCAGTACGCGACCGGGTTTCTACGAGCAGTACTTC.

This clone came up a few times. V gene TRBV19 combines with J gene TRBJ2-1; 10 nucleotides agree with TRBD1. Germline values: CDR1 LNHDA, CDR2 SQIVND (reference sequence). Unmatched junction bases numbered 5, after V lost 11 bases and J lost 4 bases. The CDR3 sequence is 13 residues long. The CDR3 is CACRDRGYNEQFF. CDR3 nucleotides: TGTGCCTGCCGGGACAGGGGTTACAATGAGCAGTTCTTC. The full variable domain, with the rest looked up from reference TRBV19 and TRBJ2-1, is DGGITQSPKYLFRKEGQNVTLSCEQNLNHDAMYWYRQDPGQGLRLIYYSQIVNDFQKGDIAEGYSVSREKKESFPLTVTSAQKNPTAFYLCACRDRGYNEQFFGPGTRLTVL.

The V and J genes are TRBV28 and TRBJ1-2, with D possibly being TRBD1 (5 bases). V shed 9 bases and J shed 3 bases, with 14 bases lying between them. The CDR3 runs 13 residues. CDR1 MDHEN and CDR2 SYDVKM come from the germline V gene. For the CDR3, the DNA is TGTGCCAGTGGCGGCGGGGCCCACTATGGCTACACCTTC. Protein: CASGGGAHYGYTF.

The chain combines TRBV5-1 with TRBJ2-6; possible D gene TRBD1, 6 bases. The germline gives CDR1 SGHRS, CDR2 YFSETQ. Trimming removed 4 bases from V and 2 bases from J, with 22 bases in between. This CDR3 is built from 19 residues. CDR3: CASSLIPGHPRAGANVLTF. In DNA, the CDR3 is TGCGCCAGCAGCCTAATTCCGGGACACCCGAGAGCTGGGGCCAACGTCCTGACTTTC. The full variable domain, in which reference TRBV5-1 and TRBJ2-6 provide the parts outside the CDR3, is KAGVTQTPRYLIKTRGQQVTLSCSPISGHRSVSWYQQTPGQGLQFLFEYFSETQRNKGNFPGRFSGRQFSNSRSEMNVSTLELGDSALYLCASSLIPGHPRAGANVLTFGAGSRLTVL.

V usage is TRBV7-9 and J usage is TRBJ1-1; 11 positions match TRBD1. CDR1 SEHNR and CDR2 FQNEAQ come from the germline V gene (reference sequence). The CDR3 is 11 residues long. V lost 11 bases and J lost 11; bases outside the gene matches: 7. Written as DNA, the CDR3 is TGTGCCGTCGGACAGGGGGCTCTCGCTTTCTTT. Translating gives CAVGQGALAFF. Combining the CDR3 with reference TRBV7-9 and TRBJ1-1 gives the whole variable domain DTGVSQNPRHKITKRGQNVTFRCDPISEHNRLYWYRQTLGQGPEFLTYFQNEAQLEKSRLLSDRFSAERPKGSFSTLEIQRTEQGDSAMYLCAVGQGALAFFGQGTRLTVV.